What follows are 30 T cell receptor beta chains derived from one specimen sequenced in a study of T cell responses to AZD1222 COVID-19 vaccine. The method was immunoSEQ multiplex PCR; TCRdb's version includes in-frame clones alone and lacks a portion of them. Among about 120,000 clones listed, approximately 90% were seen once. Sequenced here: peripheral blood, sampled 28 days after the second AZD1222 dose. These receptors were obtained from an adult who received the AZD1222 COVID-19 vaccine.

The J gene is TRBJ1-1, the V gene TRBV20-1; D not resolved. V was pared by 2 bases and J by 6 bases, with 7 bases between. The CDR3 sequence is 11 residues long. CDR1 and CDR2 from the germline V gene are DFQATT and SNEGSKA (reference sequence). CDR3 nucleotide sequence: TGCAGTGCTAGATCTCCACCTGAAGCTTTCTTT. Protein product: CSARSPPEAFF.

The genes are TRBV12-3 or TRBV12-4 and TRBJ1-5; weak D call: TRBD1 (5 bases). Trimming stripped 3 bases from V and 5 bases from J, with 5 bases between. This CDR3 spans 12 amino acids. The CDR3 spells CASSLGHQPQHF. The CDR3 DNA is TGTGCCAGCAGTTTGGGGCATCAGCCCCAGCATTTT.

This clone was observed a handful of times. The chain links TRBV7-2 to TRBJ2-4; D assignment may be TRBD1 or TRBD2 (5 bases each). This CDR3 has 15 residues. The V gene lost 6 bases and the J gene lost 3 bases, with 15 bases spanning the gap. The germline gives CDR1 SGHTA, CDR2 FQGNSA. The CDR3 spells CASRSPGPGKNIQYF. The CDR3 region has the DNA TGTGCCAGCAGATCTCCGGGACCAGGCAAAAACATTCAGTACTTC.

The chain is built from TRBV7-3 and TRBJ2-2, with TRBD1 as a possible D gene (5 bases). The CDR3 sequence is 15 residues long. Trimming shortened V by 1 base and J by 2 bases, and 8 bases separated the two germline ends. Germline CDR1 is SGHTA and CDR2 is FQGTGA. CDR3 in amino acids: CASSLNQGNTGELFF. CDR3 coding DNA: TGTGCCAGCAGCTTAAATCAGGGCAACACCGGGGAGCTGTTTTTT.

The V call is TRBV3-1 (or the pseudogene TRBV3-2), the J call TRBJ1-2; TRBD1 matches at 7 bases. This CDR3 contains 14 residues. Germline V gene sequence: CDR1 LGHDT, CDR2 YNNKEL (reference sequence). Trimming removed 1 base from V and 3 bases from J; junction bases left unmatched: 2. CDR3 coding DNA: TGTGCCAGCAGCCAAGTCGGGACAGACTATGGCTACACCTTC. Amino acids: CASSQVGTDYGYTF.

This chain links TRBV7-2 with TRBJ2-5, with 7 bases matching TRBD2. This CDR3 spans 14 amino acids. Germline loops: CDR1 SGHTA, CDR2 FQGNSA. V lost 3 bases to trimming and J lost 4 bases; unmatched junction nucleotides: 5. The CDR3, as DNA: TGTGCCAGCAGCTTTGGTGGGAGGGCAGAGACCCAGTACTTC. Protein: CASSFGGRAETQYF.

This chain joins TRBV9 and TRBJ1-6, with 9 nucleotides matching TRBD1. J gave up 7 bases and V 0 bases, and 5 bases lay outside the gene matches. This CDR3 is built from 16 residues. The germline gives CDR1 SGDLS, CDR2 YYNGEE. CDR3 sequence (DNA): TGTGCCAGCAGCGTAGGAGTAGGGACAGGGAATTCACCCCTCCACTTT. Encoded protein: CASSVGVGTGNSPLHF.

The V call is TRBV7-3, the J call TRBJ1-1, with 7 bases matching TRBD1. The CDR3 contains 14 residues. Germline V lookup: CDR1 SGHTA, CDR2 FQGTGA. The trim removed 2 bases at V and 8 bases at J, leaving 8 bases unmatched. The CDR3 bases are TGTGCCAGCAGCTTAGTAGGAGGACAGGACGAAGCTTTCTTT. This gives the protein CASSLVGGQDEAFF.

This clone has only one observation. The V gene is TRBV5-1, the J gene TRBJ1-2; TRBD1 matches at 9 bases. Trimming at V came to 0 bases and at J to 8 bases, leaving 5 bases not matched to a gene. This CDR3 is built from 14 residues. Germline CDR1 is SGHRS and CDR2 is YFSETQ. The CDR3 DNA reads as TGCGCCAGCAGCTTGGACAGGGGGCTCGGAGGCTACACCTTC. Translation: CASSLDRGLGGYTF.

The chain links TRBV29-1 to TRBJ1-3; D gene ambiguous. This CDR3 is built from 14 residues. Germline CDR1 reads SQVTM; CDR2 reads ANQGSEA. Trimming cost V 0 bases and J 4 bases, with 10 bases left between them. CDR3 bases: TGCAGCGTTGAAGATACGGGAAGGGGAAACACCATATATTTT. It translates to CSVEDTGRGNTIYF.

This chain connects TRBV18 to TRBJ1-1; TRBD1 might be the D (5 bases). Germline assignment: CDR1 KGHSH and CDR2 LQKENI. Trimming pared 2 bases from V and 5 bases from J, leaving 15 bases between. CDR3 size: 15 residues. CDR3 sequence: CASSPTGTRKTEAFF. Written as DNA, the CDR3 is TGTGCCAGCTCACCAACCGGGACGCGAAAGACTGAAGCTTTCTTT.

This chain links TRBV6-1 with TRBJ2-3; 10 bases line up with TRBD2. J lost 1 base, V lost 5 bases, and 0 bases had no gene match. The CDR3 extends over 14 amino acids. The V gene's germline CDR1 is MNHNS and CDR2 SASEGT. The chain's CDR3 is CASSLAGGTDTQYF. The DNA of the CDR3 is TGTGCCAGCAGTCTAGCGGGGGGCACAGATACGCAGTATTTT.

J is TRBJ2-7 and V is TRBV4-3; 7 nucleotides match TRBD1. V shed 3 bases, J shed 4 bases, and the junction held 3 bases outside the gene matches. CDR3 size: 13 residues. Germline CDR1 and CDR2: LGHNA and YSLEER. The CDR3 region has the DNA TGCGCCAGCAGCCAGGAGACAGGGTACGAGCAGTACTTC. This encodes CASSQETGYEQYF.

This chain uses TRBV3-1 (or the pseudogene TRBV3-2) with TRBJ2-7, with 13 bases matching TRBD2. The CDR3 contains 18 residues. Germline CDR1 and CDR2: LGHDT and YNNKEL (reference sequence). Trimming took 0 bases from V and 0 from J; bases not matched to a gene: 5. The CDR3 here is CASSQDRGLAGSSYEQYF. In DNA form, the CDR3 reads TGTGCCAGCAGCCAAGATAGGGGACTAGCGGGGAGCTCCTACGAGCAGTACTTC.

This chain uses TRBV20-1 with TRBJ2-1; the D gene is possibly TRBD2 (6 bases). The CDR3 is made up of 11 amino acids. Germline V CDR1 and CDR2: DFQATT, SNEGSKA (reference sequence). The ends were cut back, 6 bases at V and 7 bases at J, with 10 bases in the middle. CDR3 amino acids: CSAGGTNEQFF. DNA of the CDR3: TGCAGTGCAGGAGGGACGAATGAGCAGTTCTTC.

V gene TRBV9 combines with J gene TRBJ1-1; D ambiguous. This CDR3 is built from 12 residues. Germline assignment: CDR1 SGDLS and CDR2 YYNGEE. The germline V and J ends were trimmed by 3 bases and 0 bases, with 3 bases remaining between them. The CDR3 coding sequence is TGTGCCAGCAGCGGGATGAACACTGAAGCTTTCTTT. This encodes CASSGMNTEAFF.

The rearrangement links TRBV6-5 to TRBJ1-2; a weak D match, TRBD1 (5 bases). V was trimmed by 6 bases and J by 4 bases, leaving 18 bases between them. This CDR3 has 15 residues. Germline CDR1 MNHEY, CDR2 SVGAGI. In nucleotides, the CDR3 is TGTGCCAGCAGGGAGGCCTTGCAGGGCACCTATGGCTACACCTTC. It codes for CASREALQGTYGYTF.

This clone appeared a single time. This chain links TRBV6-2 or TRBV6-3 with TRBJ2-7; possibly TRBD2 for D (6 bases). Trimming shortened V by 2 bases and J by 4 bases, and 15 bases separated the two germline ends. The CDR3 extends over 15 amino acids. The germline CDR1 and CDR2 sequences are MNHEY and SVGEGT. The CDR3 protein is CASSYRLANGYEQYF. In DNA, the CDR3 is TGTGCCAGCAGTTACAGGCTAGCGAACGGATACGAGCAGTACTTC.

This clone was observed once. The chain couples TRBV18 to TRBJ1-1; unclear D gene. Trimming left V 6 bases short and J 3 bases short, with 11 bases between. The CDR3 loop spans 13 amino acids. Germline-derived CDR1 and CDR2 are KGHSH and LQKENI. In nucleotides, the CDR3 is TGTGCCAGCTCTCCCTCCGGGCACACTGAAGCTTTCTTT. This translates into CASSPSGHTEAFF.

The CDR3 protein is CASSFRGVHTIYF. CDR3 nucleotide sequence: TGTGCCAGCAGCTTTAGAGGGGTGCACACCATATATTTT. The chain carries TRBV7-2 and TRBJ1-3, with a tentative D call TRBD1 (5 bases). With 3 bases removed from V and 8 bases from J, the gap between germline ends came to 11 bases. This CDR3 is 13 amino acids long. Germline CDR1 is SGHTA and CDR2 is FQGNSA.

This clone occurred once. The V and J genes are TRBV14 and TRBJ2-1; perhaps TRBD1 as D (5 bases). CDR1 is SGHDN and CDR2 is FVKESK in the germline V gene. CDR3 length: 15 residues. V was cut by 0 bases and J by 6 bases, with 12 bases left in between. The CDR3 here is CASSQDRRVTNEQFF. The CDR3 DNA reads TGTGCCAGCAGCCAAGATCGCAGGGTGACCAATGAGCAGTTCTTC.

V gene TRBV19 combines with J gene TRBJ1-1; D unresolved. V was shortened by 7 bases and J by 4 bases, with 16 bases between the two germline ends. Germline CDR1 and CDR2: LNHDA and SQIVND (reference sequence). This CDR3 contains 14 residues. As DNA, the CDR3 is TGTGCCAGTACCCACGCGGTCTCGGGCACTGAAGCTTTCTTT. Translating it yields CASTHAVSGTEAFF.

This clone is a singleton in its sample. This chain links TRBV7-9 with TRBJ1-4; 7 nucleotides align to TRBD1. The trim removed 3 bases at V and 4 bases at J, leaving 5 bases unmatched. The CDR3 covers 15 residues. Germline values: CDR1 SEHNR, CDR2 FQNEAQ (reference sequence). CDR3 in DNA: TGTGCCAGCAGCTTCACCGGGACAGTTAATGAAAAACTGTTTTTT. It encodes CASSFTGTVNEKLFF.

This clone appeared a few times. V and J are TRBV3-1 (or the pseudogene TRBV3-2) and TRBJ1-3; no definite D call. Germline V gene data show CDR1 as LGHDT and CDR2 as YNNKEL (reference sequence). This CDR3 spans 16 amino acids. Trimming cost V 1 base and J 0 bases, with 10 bases left between them. CDR3 loop: CASSQARGSSGNTIYF. The DNA of the CDR3 is TGTGCCAGCAGCCAAGCTAGAGGTAGCTCTGGAAACACCATATATTTT.

V gene TRBV6-2 or TRBV6-3 combines with J gene TRBJ2-3, with D perhaps being TRBD1 or TRBD2 (6 bases each). The germline V gene has CDR1 MNHEY and CDR2 SVGEGT. Trimming pared 2 bases from V and 6 bases from J, leaving 15 bases between. This CDR3 region has 15 residues. The CDR3 here is CASSYLGGPWDTQYF. The DNA for the CDR3 is TGTGCCAGCAGTTACCTGGGGGGCCCCTGGGATACGCAGTATTTT.

The J gene is TRBJ2-1, the V gene TRBV4-3; 7 positions match TRBD2. After removal of 3 bases from V and 6 bases from J, the junction contained 5 bases not matched to a gene. CDR3 size: 14 residues. Germline V CDR1 and CDR2: LGHNA, YSLEER. DNA of the CDR3: TGCGCCAGCAGCCAGCGGGGGAGAGGCAATGAGCAGTTCTTC. This codes for CASSQRGRGNEQFF.

This sequence joins TRBV3-1 (or the pseudogene TRBV3-2) and TRBJ1-2; D may be TRBD1 (6 bases). This CDR3 comprises 18 residues. CDR1 and CDR2 (germline): LGHDT, YNNKEL (reference sequence). Trimming cost V 1 base and J 1 base, with 19 bases left between them. CDR3 sequence: CASSQARGLSLFNYGYTF. The CDR3 DNA sequence: TGTGCCAGCAGCCAAGCGCGGGGGCTTAGTCTGTTTAACTATGGCTACACCTTC.

This rearrangement joins TRBV7-3 to TRBJ1-1; D uncertain. CDR3 length: 13 amino acids. Germline values: CDR1 SGHTA, CDR2 FQGTGA. V shed 3 bases and J shed 1 base, with 6 bases lying between them. CDR3 in DNA: TGTGCCAGCAGCTTTAGTGCGAACACTGAAGCTTTCTTT. Translated: CASSFSANTEAFF.

V usage is TRBV27 and J usage is TRBJ1-6; 9 bases fit TRBD1. Germline V gene data show CDR1 as MNHEY and CDR2 as SMNVEV (reference sequence). The CDR3 is 17 residues long. The junction had 10 bases not matched to a gene; V was cut back by 5 bases and J by 5 bases. The CDR3 coding sequence is TGTGCCAGCAGTCTACGAACAGGGGGCGCGAATAATTCACCCCTCCACTTT. Translated: CASSLRTGGANNSPLHF.

This clone was observed a handful of times. CDR3 sequence: CASKPDMNTEAFF. In DNA, the CDR3 is TGTGCCAGCAAACCAGATATGAACACTGAAGCTTTCTTT. The J gene is TRBJ1-1, the V gene TRBV2; D is ambiguous. This CDR3 comprises 13 residues. Trimming removed 7 bases at V and 0 bases at J, with 9 bases between. Germline CDR1 SNHLY, CDR2 FYNNEI.